This TCR beta chain came from a study of T cell repertoires in cytomegalovirus infection (dated by TCRdb to about 2019). Regarding the study in general: The peptide stimulations were aimed at well-studied HLA-B-restricted epitopes as well as recently identified HLA-C-restricted CMV epitopes, whose presentation resists viral immunomodulation. Donor HLA type was relevant to the analysis, as public TCR beta signatures indicated carriage of CMV infection together with the matching HLA type.

Sequenced on an Illumina HiSeq 1500. TCRdb's own reprocessing of the public reads used fastp at Q25 and MiXCR and kept productive beta chains. Rows with a matching CDR3 protein are joined into one entry that keeps the most common DNA and genes. Present in this sample are approximately 910,000 distinct CDR3 sequences, approximately 33% of which were seen just once. Around 15% of the sample lies in the top ten. This clonotype came up many times. Its antigen has not been determined. The sample holds no much larger clone one base away, and base qualities are not on file. The treatment or condition label, read with the paper, signifies: in vitro stimulation with specific CMV peptide epitopes to enrich CMV-specific T cells. Counted from cysteine to phenylalanine, this CDR3 has 14 amino acids. The kept DNA is CDR3 alone, 42 bases in frame from the first base. CDR1 MNHEY and CDR2 SMNVEV were looked up in the germline V gene (reference sequence). The junction shows trimming of 6 bases on V and 1 base on J, plus 10 bases between the germline ends.

Study-level results and caveats: In both this cohort and an independent cohort of over 350 donors, the cumulative frequency of public TCR beta family members distinguished carriers of CMV infection plus the relevant HLA type. The ex vivo response was dominated by HLA-C-restricted CMV-specific TCR beta clonotypes, which also provided the single most frequent clonotype in two of eight donors.

Recombination linked TRBV27 to TRBJ1-5, with no D gene named confidently. The sample consisted of cultured CD8+ T cells from PBMCs, taken from culture after CMV antigen stimulation. The origin of this receptor is a human donor in good health (CMV status not recorded). Some clones in this sample may be carry-over from other donors' samples. The sequence in DNA is TGTGCCAGCAGCTTAGGGTCGAGCAATCAGCCCCAGCATTTT. The translation is CASSLGSSNQPQHF.